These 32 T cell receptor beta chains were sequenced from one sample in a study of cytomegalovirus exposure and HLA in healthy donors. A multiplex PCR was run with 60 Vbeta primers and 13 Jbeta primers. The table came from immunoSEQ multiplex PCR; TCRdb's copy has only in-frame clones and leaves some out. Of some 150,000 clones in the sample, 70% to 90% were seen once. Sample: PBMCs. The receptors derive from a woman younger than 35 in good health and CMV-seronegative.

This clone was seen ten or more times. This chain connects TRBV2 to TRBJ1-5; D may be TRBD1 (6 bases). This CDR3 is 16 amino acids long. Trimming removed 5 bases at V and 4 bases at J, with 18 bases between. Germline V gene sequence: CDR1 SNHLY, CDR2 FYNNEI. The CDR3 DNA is TGTGCCAGCAGTAGCACGACAGGTATAGCAAATCAGCCCCAGCATTTT. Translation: CASSSTTGIANQPQHF.

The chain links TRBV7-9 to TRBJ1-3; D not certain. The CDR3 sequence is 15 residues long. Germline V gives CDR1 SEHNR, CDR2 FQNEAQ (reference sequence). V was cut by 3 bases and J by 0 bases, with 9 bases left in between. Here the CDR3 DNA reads TGTGCCAGCAGCTTCTCGGGAGGCTCTGGAAACACCATATATTTT. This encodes CASSFSGGSGNTIYF. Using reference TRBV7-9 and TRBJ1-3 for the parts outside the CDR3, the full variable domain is DTGVSQNPRHKITKRGQNVTFRCDPISEHNRLYWYRQTLGQGPEFLTYFQNEAQLEKSRLLSDRFSAERPKGSFSTLEIQRTEQGDSAMYLCASSFSGGSGNTIYFGEGSWLTVV.

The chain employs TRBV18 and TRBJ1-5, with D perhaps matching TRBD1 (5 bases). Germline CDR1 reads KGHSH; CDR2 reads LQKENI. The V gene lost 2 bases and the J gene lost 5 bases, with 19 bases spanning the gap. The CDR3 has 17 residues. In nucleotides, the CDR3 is TGTGCCAGCTCACCAGCAAGGGCTCGGGGGGAGTATCAGCCCCAGCATTTT. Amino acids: CASSPARARGEYQPQHF.

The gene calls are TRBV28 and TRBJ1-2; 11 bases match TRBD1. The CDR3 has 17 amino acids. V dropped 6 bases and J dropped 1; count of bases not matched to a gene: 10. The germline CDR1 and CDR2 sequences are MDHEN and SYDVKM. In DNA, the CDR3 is TGTGCCAGCAGAGCATTAGGACAGGGGGCTGGTAACTATGGCTACACCTTC. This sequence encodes CASRALGQGAGNYGYTF.

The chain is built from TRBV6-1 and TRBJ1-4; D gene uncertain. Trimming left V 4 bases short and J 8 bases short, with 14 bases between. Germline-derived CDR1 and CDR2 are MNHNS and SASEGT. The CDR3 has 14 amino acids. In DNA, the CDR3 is TGTGCCAGCAGTGGGGGAGGAGGAGGCGAAAAACTGTTTTTT. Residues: CASSGGGGGEKLFF.

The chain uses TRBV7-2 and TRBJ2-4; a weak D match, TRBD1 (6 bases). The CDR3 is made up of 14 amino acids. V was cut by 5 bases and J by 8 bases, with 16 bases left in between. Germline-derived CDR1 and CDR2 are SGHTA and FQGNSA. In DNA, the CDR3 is TGTGCCAGCAGCGCCAGACAGGTACCGGACATTCAGTACTTC. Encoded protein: CASSARQVPDIQYF.

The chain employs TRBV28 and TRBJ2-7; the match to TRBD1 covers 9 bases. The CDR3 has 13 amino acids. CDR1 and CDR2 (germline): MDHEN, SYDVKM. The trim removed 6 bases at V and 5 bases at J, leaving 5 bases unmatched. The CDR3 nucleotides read TGTGCCAGCAGGGACGGGGACAGGGACGAGCAGTACTTC. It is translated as CASRDGDRDEQYF.

The CDR3 loop is CASSSGLAGGHFFTDTQYF. DNA for the CDR3: TGTGCCAGCAGCTCTGGACTAGCGGGGGGTCACTTTTTCACAGATACGCAGTATTTT. The V gene is TRBV7-2, the J gene TRBJ2-3, with 14 bases lining up with TRBD2. Germline values: CDR1 SGHTA, CDR2 FQGNSA. The CDR3 runs 19 residues. The trim removed 4 bases at V and 2 bases at J, leaving 11 bases unmatched. The variable domain in full, completed from reference TRBV7-2 and TRBJ2-3, reads GAGVSQSPSNKVTEKGKDVELRCDPISGHTALYWYRQSLGQGLEFLIYFQGNSAPDKSGLPSDRFSAERTGGSVSTLTIQRTQQEDSAVYLCASSSGLAGGHFFTDTQYFGPGTRLTVL.

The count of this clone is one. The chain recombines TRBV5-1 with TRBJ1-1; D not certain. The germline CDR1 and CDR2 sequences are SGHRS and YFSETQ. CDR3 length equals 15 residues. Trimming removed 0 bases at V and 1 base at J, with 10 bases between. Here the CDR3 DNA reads TGCGCCAGCAGCTTGGCCGCAGGAGGGAACACTGAAGCTTTCTTT. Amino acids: CASSLAAGGNTEAFF. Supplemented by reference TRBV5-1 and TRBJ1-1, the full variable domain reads KAGVTQTPRYLIKTRGQQVTLSCSPISGHRSVSWYQQTPGQGLQFLFEYFSETQRNKGNFPGRFSGRQFSNSRSEMNVSTLELGDSALYLCASSLAAGGNTEAFFGQGTRLTVV.

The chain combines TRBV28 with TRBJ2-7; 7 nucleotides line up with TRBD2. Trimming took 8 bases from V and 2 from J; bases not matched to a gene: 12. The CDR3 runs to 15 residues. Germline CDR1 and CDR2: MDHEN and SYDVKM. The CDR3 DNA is TGTGCCAGCGGGGAGGGAGTATCGATAACCTACGAGCAGTACTTC. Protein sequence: CASGEGVSITYEQYF.

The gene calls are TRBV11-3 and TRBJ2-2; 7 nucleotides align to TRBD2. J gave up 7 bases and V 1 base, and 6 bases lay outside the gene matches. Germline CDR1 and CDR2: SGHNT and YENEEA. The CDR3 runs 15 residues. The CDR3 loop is CASSLGGGSGGELFF. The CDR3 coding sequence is TGTGCCAGCAGCTTAGGTGGCGGGAGCGGCGGGGAGCTGTTTTTT.

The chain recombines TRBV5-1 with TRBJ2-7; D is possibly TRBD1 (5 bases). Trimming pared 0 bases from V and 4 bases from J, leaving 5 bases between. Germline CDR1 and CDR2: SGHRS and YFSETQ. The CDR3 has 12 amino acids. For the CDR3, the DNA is TGCGCCAGCAGCTTGGGACAGTACGAGCAGTACTTC. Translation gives CASSLGQYEQYF.

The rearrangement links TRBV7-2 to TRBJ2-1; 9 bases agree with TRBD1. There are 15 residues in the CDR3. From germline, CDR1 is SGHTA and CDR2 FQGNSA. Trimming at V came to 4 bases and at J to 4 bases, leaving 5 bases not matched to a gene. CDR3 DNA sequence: TGTGCCAGCAGCTCCGACAGGGGGGGGTACAATGAGCAGTTCTTC. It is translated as CASSSDRGGYNEQFF.

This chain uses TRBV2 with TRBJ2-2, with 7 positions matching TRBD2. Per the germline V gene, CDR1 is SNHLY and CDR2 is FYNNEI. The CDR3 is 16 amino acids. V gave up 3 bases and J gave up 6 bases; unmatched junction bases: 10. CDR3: CASSEATGGGPGELFF. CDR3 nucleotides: TGTGCCAGCAGTGAGGCCACAGGCGGGGGACCCGGGGAGCTGTTTTTT.

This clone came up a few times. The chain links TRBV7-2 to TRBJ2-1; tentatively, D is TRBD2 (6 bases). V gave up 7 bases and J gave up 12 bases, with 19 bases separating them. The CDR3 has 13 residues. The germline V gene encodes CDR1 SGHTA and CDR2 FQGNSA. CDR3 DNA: TGTGCCAGCACCGGGAGTAATCTTGTGGGGCAGTTCTTC. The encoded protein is CASTGSNLVGQFF.

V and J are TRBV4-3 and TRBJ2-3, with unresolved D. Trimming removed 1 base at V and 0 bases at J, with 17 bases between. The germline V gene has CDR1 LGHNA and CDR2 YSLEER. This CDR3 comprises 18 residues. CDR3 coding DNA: TGCGCCAGCAGCCAAGGAACCCTGACTGGCTATAGCACAGATACGCAGTATTTT. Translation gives CASSQGTLTGYSTDTQYF.

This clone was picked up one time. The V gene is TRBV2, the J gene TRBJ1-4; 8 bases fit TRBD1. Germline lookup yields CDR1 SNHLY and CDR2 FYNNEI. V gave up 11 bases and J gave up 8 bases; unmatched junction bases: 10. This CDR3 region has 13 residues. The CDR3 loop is CAGRTGGGEKLFF. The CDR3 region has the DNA TGTGCCGGGCGAACAGGGGGTGGGGAAAAACTGTTTTTT.

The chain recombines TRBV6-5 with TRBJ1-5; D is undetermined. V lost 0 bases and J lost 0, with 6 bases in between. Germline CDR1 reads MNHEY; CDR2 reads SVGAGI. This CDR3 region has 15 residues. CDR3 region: CASSYSQYSNQPQHF. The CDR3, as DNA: TGTGCCAGCAGTTACTCACAGTATAGCAATCAGCCCCAGCATTTT.

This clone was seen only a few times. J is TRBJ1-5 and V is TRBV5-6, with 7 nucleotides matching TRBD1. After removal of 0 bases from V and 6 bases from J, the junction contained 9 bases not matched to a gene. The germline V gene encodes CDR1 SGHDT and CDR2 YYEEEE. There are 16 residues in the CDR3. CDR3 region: CASSLAEKGASQPQHF. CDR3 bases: TGTGCCAGCAGCTTGGCCGAGAAGGGGGCCAGTCAGCCCCAGCATTTT.

In DNA, the CDR3 is TGTGCCAGCAGTTTAGTAGGAGACACAGATACGCAGTATTTT. Translation: CASSLVGDTDTQYF. V and J are TRBV28 and TRBJ2-3, with D unclear. The CDR3 contains 14 residues. CDR1 is MDHEN and CDR2 is SYDVKM in the germline V gene. V lost 2 bases, J lost 2 bases, and 8 bases lay in between.

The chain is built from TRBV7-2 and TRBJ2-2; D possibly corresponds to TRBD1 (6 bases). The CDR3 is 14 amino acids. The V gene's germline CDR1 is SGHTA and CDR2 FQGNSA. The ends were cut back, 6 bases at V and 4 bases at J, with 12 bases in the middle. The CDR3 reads CASSYRVGTGELFF. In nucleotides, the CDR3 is TGTGCCAGCAGTTACAGGGTGGGCACCGGGGAGCTGTTTTTT. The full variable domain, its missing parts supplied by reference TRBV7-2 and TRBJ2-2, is GAGVSQSPSNKVTEKGKDVELRCDPISGHTALYWYRQSLGQGLEFLIYFQGNSAPDKSGLPSDRFSAERTGGSVSTLTIQRTQQEDSAVYLCASSYRVGTGELFFGEGSRLTVL.

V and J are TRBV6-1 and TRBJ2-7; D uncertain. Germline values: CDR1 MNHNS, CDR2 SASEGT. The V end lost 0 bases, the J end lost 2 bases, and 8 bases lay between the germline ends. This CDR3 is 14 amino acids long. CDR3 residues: CASSEAVGAYEQYF. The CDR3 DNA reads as TGTGCCAGCAGTGAAGCGGTTGGAGCCTACGAGCAGTACTTC.

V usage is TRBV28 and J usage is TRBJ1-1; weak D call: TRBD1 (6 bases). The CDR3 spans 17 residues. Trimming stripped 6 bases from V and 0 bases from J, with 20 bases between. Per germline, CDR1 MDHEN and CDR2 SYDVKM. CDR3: CASRHGQFKTLNTEAFF. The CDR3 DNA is TGTGCCAGCAGACACGGACAGTTCAAAACTCTGAACACTGAAGCTTTCTTT.

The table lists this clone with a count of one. The DNA of the CDR3 is TGTGCCAGCAGCTTAGGGACTAGCGGCTACAATGAGCAGTTCTTC. Translating it yields CASSLGTSGYNEQFF. The rearrangement joins TRBV7-8 to TRBJ2-1; 10 positions match TRBD2. The V gene end was trimmed by 1 base and the J gene end by 3 bases; junction bases not matched to a gene: 0. This CDR3 spans 15 amino acids. Per germline, CDR1 SGHVS and CDR2 FQNEAQ.

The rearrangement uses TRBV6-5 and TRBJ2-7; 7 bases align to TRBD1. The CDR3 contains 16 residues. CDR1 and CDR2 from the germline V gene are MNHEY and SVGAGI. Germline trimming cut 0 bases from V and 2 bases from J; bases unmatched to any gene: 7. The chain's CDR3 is CASSYSARTGTYEQYF. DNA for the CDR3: TGTGCCAGCAGTTACTCAGCAAGGACAGGAACCTACGAGCAGTACTTC.

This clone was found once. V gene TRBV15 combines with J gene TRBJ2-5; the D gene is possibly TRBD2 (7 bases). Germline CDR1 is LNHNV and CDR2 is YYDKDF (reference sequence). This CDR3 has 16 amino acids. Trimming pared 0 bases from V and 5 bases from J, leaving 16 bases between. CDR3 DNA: TGTGCCACCAGCAGAGATCGGGGGCAGGGAGGGGAGACCCAGTACTTC. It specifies CATSRDRGQGGETQYF.

The CDR3 DNA sequence: TGTGCCAGCACCGACACCAGGGTTGGAGGAAACACCATATATTTT. Residues: CASTDTRVGGNTIYF. The chain carries TRBV11-2 and TRBJ1-3, with D tentatively TRBD1 (5 bases). Germline CDR1 is SGHAT and CDR2 is FQNNGV. Trimming removed 7 bases at V and 4 bases at J, with 17 bases between. There are 15 residues in the CDR3. Combining the CDR3 with reference TRBV11-2 and TRBJ1-3 gives the whole variable domain EAGVAQSPRYKIIEKRQSVAFWCNPISGHATLYWYQQILGQGPKLLIQFQNNGVVDDSQLPKDRFSAERLKGVDSTLKIQPAKLEDSAVYLCASTDTRVGGNTIYFGEGSWLTVV.

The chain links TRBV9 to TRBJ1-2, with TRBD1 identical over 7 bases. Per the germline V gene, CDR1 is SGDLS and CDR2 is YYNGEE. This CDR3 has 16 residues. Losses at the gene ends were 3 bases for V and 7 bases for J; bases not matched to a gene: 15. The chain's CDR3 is CASSGEDRSLEGGYTF. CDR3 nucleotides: TGTGCCAGCAGCGGCGAGGACAGGTCCTTAGAAGGTGGCTACACCTTC.

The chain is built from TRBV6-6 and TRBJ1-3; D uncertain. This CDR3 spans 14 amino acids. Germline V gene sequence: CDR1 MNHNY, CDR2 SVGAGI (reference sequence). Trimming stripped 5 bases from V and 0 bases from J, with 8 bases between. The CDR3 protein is CASSQASSGNTIYF. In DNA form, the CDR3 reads TGTGCCAGCAGTCAGGCGAGCTCTGGAAACACCATATATTTT.

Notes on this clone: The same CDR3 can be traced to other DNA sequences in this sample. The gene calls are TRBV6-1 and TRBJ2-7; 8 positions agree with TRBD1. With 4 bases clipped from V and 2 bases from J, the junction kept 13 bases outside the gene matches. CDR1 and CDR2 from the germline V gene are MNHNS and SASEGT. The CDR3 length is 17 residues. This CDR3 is CASSVPGQGETAYEQYF. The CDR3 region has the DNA TGTGCCAGCAGTGTCCCCGGACAGGGCGAGACGGCCTACGAGCAGTACTTC.

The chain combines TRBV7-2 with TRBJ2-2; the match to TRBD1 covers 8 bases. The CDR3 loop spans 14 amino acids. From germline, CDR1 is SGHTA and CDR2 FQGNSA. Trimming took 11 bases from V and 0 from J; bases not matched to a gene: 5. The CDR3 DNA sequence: TGTGCCGGTGGGACAGGCACGAACACCGGGGAGCTGTTTTTT. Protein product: CAGGTGTNTGELFF.

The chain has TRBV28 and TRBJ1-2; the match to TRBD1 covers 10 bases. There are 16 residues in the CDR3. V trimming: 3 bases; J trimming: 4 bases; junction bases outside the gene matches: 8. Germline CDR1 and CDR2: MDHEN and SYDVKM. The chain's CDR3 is CASSLPPGQGSYGYTF. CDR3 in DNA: TGTGCCAGCAGTTTGCCGCCGGGACAGGGGTCCTATGGCTACACCTTC.